This TCR beta chain appears in the sequencing data of a study of breast tumors, draining lymph nodes, adjacent tissues. TCRdb used MiXCR to reprocess the multiplex PCR reads, holding one entry per CDR3 protein. The sample records under 70,000 distinct CDR3 sequences, less than 50% being singletons. This clonotype has ten or more counts. The target antigen is unknown. It may be a read error: a sequence one base away is much more abundant. Study results and limitations: The data were judged consistent with most tumor T cells coming from lymph node and expanding in tumor.

Germline V gene sequence: CDR1 DFQATT, CDR2 SNEGSKA (reference sequence). V lost 5 bases, J lost 6 bases, and 11 bases stayed unmatched. This CDR3 is built from 16 residues. The source of this sequence is a female donor with breast cancer. Some clones in this sample may be carry-over from other donors' samples. The sample taken for sequencing was breast tumor tissue. The chain couples TRBV20-1 to TRBJ2-6; 9 bases are shared with TRBD1. DNA of the CDR3: TGCAGTGCTTCCCGGGACAGGGTTAGTGCGGCCAACGTCCTGACTTTC. It codes for CSASRDRVSAANVLTF.